These 26 T cell receptor beta chains were all obtained from the same sample, sequenced in a study of blood T cell repertoires in COVID-19. Here immunoSEQ multiplex PCR was the method, and the copy in TCRdb shows in-frame clones only, minus some. Here the sample spans tens of thousands of clones, approximately 89% being singletons. Material: peripheral blood. The receptors shown here come from a man aged 45-65 years with acute or convalescent COVID-19.

The chain joins TRBV3-1 (or the pseudogene TRBV3-2) to TRBJ2-2; 14 positions agree with TRBD2. V shed 3 bases and J 4 bases; nucleotides not matched to a gene: 1. In germline, CDR1 is LGHDT, CDR2 YNNKEL (reference sequence). This CDR3 is built from 16 residues. The DNA of the CDR3 is TGTGCCAGCAGCCAGGGACTAGCGGGGGTCACCGGGGAGCTGTTTTTT. Translated, it gives CASSQGLAGVTGELFF.

The rearrangement uses TRBV7-3 and TRBJ2-1; 7 bases are a match to TRBD1. Germline V CDR1 and CDR2: SGHTA, FQGTGA. This CDR3 contains 13 residues. J was trimmed by 5 bases and V by 2 bases; bases with no gene match: 0. The CDR3 DNA reads TGTGCCAGCAGCTTAGACAGGGACAATGAGCAGTTCTTC. Amino acid sequence: CASSLDRDNEQFF.

In regard to this clone: The same CDR3 also results from other DNA sequences found in this sample. The chain uses TRBV5-1 and TRBJ1-5; tentatively, D is TRBD1 (6 bases). The CDR3 totals 13 residues. Trimming removed 0 bases from V and 7 bases from J, with 8 bases in between. CDR1 is SGHRS and CDR2 is YFSETQ in the germline V gene. CDR3 sequence reads: CASSLAGGQPQHF. CDR3 nucleotides: TGCGCCAGCAGCTTGGCTGGGGGCCAGCCCCAGCATTTT.

The CDR3 nucleotides are TGTGCCAGCAGTGGGACAGGGATAAATGAGCAGTTCTTC. This codes for CASSGTGINEQFF. The V gene is TRBV2, the J gene TRBJ2-1, with 8 bases aligning to TRBD1. This CDR3 is 13 amino acids long. Trimming cost V 4 bases and J 7 bases; bases outside gene matches: 3. The germline V gene has CDR1 SNHLY and CDR2 FYNNEI.

The chain employs TRBV4-1 and TRBJ1-1; D is possibly TRBD1 (5 bases). This CDR3 is 15 amino acids long. CDR1 and CDR2 from the germline V gene are MGHRA and YSYEKL. V was cut by 0 bases and J by 6 bases, with 14 bases left in between. The CDR3 loop reads CASSQEGGGRAEAFF. CDR3 nucleotide sequence: TGCGCCAGCAGCCAAGAGGGGGGTGGGAGAGCTGAAGCTTTCTTT.

V and J are TRBV4-1 and TRBJ1-3; D unclear. Germline CDR1 reads MGHRA; CDR2 reads YSYEKL. Trimming cost V 4 bases and J 2 bases, with 12 bases left between them. The CDR3 runs 15 residues. CDR3 sequence (DNA): TGCGCCAGCAGCCGAATGAGGATTGCTGGAAACACCATATATTTT. It yields the protein CASSRMRIAGNTIYF.

The chain joins TRBV3-1 (or the pseudogene TRBV3-2) to TRBJ2-5; D is perhaps TRBD1 (7 bases). The V gene's germline CDR1 is LGHDT and CDR2 YNNKEL (reference sequence). The length of the CDR3 is 17 residues. V shed 0 bases and J shed 4 bases, with 18 bases lying between them. In DNA, the CDR3 is TGTGCCAGCAGCCAAGATAATTTCCAGGGGGGTGGAGAGACCCAGTACTTC. Translating gives CASSQDNFQGGGETQYF.

As DNA, the CDR3 is TGTGCCAGCAGGACGGGGGGAGGACAGCCCCAGCATTTT. Translation: CASRTGGGQPQHF. The chain uses TRBV2 and TRBJ1-5; TRBD1 is a possible D gene (5 bases). Germline lookup yields CDR1 SNHLY and CDR2 FYNNEI. Trimming shortened V by 6 bases and J by 7 bases, and 13 bases separated the two germline ends. The CDR3 loop spans 13 amino acids. The full variable domain, rest sourced from reference TRBV2 and TRBJ1-5, is EPEVTQTPSHQVTQMGQEVILRCVPISNHLYFYWYRQILGQKVEFLVSFYNNEISEKSEIFDDQFSVERPDGSNFTLKIRSTKLEDSAMYFCASRTGGGQPQHFGDGTRLSIL.

Remarks on this clone: This sample also contains other DNA sequences that code for the same CDR3. The chain uses TRBV7-2 and TRBJ2-1, with D possibly TRBD2 on 7 matching bases. The V gene lost 6 bases and the J gene lost 7 bases, with 19 bases spanning the gap. The CDR3 runs to 15 residues. Germline values: CDR1 SGHTA, CDR2 FQGNSA. The DNA for the CDR3 is TGTGCCAGCAGTCGTATGAGGGGGGGCTCGAATGAGCAGTTCTTC. This codes for CASSRMRGGSNEQFF.

This chain connects TRBV6-2 or TRBV6-3 to TRBJ2-1; TRBD2 might be the D (7 bases). Trimming pared 2 bases from V and 4 bases from J, leaving 9 bases between. The CDR3 loop spans 14 amino acids. Germline assignment: CDR1 MNHEY and CDR2 SVGEGT. CDR3 bases: TGTGCCAGCAGTTACAGGGGGGGGTACAATGAGCAGTTCTTC. It translates to CASSYRGGYNEQFF.

This chain links TRBV6-5 with TRBJ1-4; 7 nucleotides line up with TRBD1. V was pared by 0 bases and J by 4 bases, with 2 bases of the junction left unmatched. The CDR3 runs to 15 residues. The V gene's germline CDR1 is MNHEY and CDR2 SVGAGI. CDR3 DNA: TGTGCCAGCAGTTACTCGAGACAGGGTAATGAAAAACTGTTTTTT. Encoded protein: CASSYSRQGNEKLFF.

There are a few counts of this clone. CDR3 in DNA: TGTGCCACCAGCAGAGTCAGGAGAAACACCATATATTTT. Translating gives CATSRVRRNTIYF. V gene TRBV15 combines with J gene TRBJ1-3; D is undetermined. CDR3 length: 13 amino acids. V was pared by 1 base and J by 5 bases, with 6 bases between. CDR1 is LNHNV and CDR2 is YYDKDF in the germline V gene (reference sequence).

V and J are TRBV24-1 and TRBJ2-5; 10 nucleotides match TRBD1. The germline gives CDR1 KGHDR, CDR2 SFDVKD. Trimming took 3 bases from V and 4 from J; bases not matched to a gene: 7. CDR3 length equals 16 residues. The CDR3 reads CATSDPPGQGLETQYF. In nucleotides, the CDR3 is TGTGCCACCAGTGATCCCCCGGGACAGGGGTTAGAGACCCAGTACTTC.

The chain uses TRBV28 and TRBJ2-7; 10 bases are a match to TRBD1. The V gene's germline CDR1 is MDHEN and CDR2 SYDVKM. The CDR3 has 16 residues. The V and J ends lost 3 bases and 5 bases, in that order; junction bases with no gene match: 10. CDR3 loop: CASSFFRDRGFHEQYF. DNA for the CDR3: TGTGCCAGCAGTTTCTTCCGGGACAGGGGTTTCCACGAGCAGTACTTC.

The rearrangement links TRBV5-1 to TRBJ2-1; no clear D. The germline gives CDR1 SGHRS, CDR2 YFSETQ. CDR3 length: 17 residues. The V and J ends lost 3 bases and 0 bases respectively, with 16 bases between them. CDR3: CASSYPTQDGSYNEQFF. CDR3 in DNA: TGCGCCAGCAGCTACCCTACGCAGGATGGCTCCTACAATGAGCAGTTCTTC.

This clone came up a few times. The V gene is TRBV5-5, the J gene TRBJ1-6, with D perhaps matching TRBD1 (6 bases). The CDR3 contains 15 residues. Germline lookup yields CDR1 SGHKS and CDR2 YYEKEE (reference sequence). V gave up 5 bases and J gave up 4 bases, with 13 bases separating them. CDR3 protein: CASRLNGQYNSPLHF. The CDR3 DNA is TGTGCCAGCAGATTAAATGGACAGTATAATTCACCCCTCCACTTT.

V is TRBV4-1 and J is TRBJ2-7; maybe TRBD2 (5 bases). This CDR3 comprises 14 residues. Per germline, CDR1 MGHRA and CDR2 YSYEKL. Between the trimmed V and J ends, which lost 2 bases and 5 bases, there was a span of 13 bases. The CDR3 sequence: CASSQIGLNHEQYF. In DNA form, the CDR3 reads TGCGCCAGCAGCCAAATAGGACTCAACCACGAGCAGTACTTC.

This chain joins TRBV6-1 and TRBJ1-1; maybe TRBD1 (5 bases). The CDR3 sequence is 19 residues long. Germline-derived CDR1 and CDR2 are MNHNS and SASEGT. The ends were cut back, 0 bases at V and 0 bases at J, with 20 bases in the middle. CDR3 sequence (DNA): TGTGCCAGCAGTGAAGCGCTCGGCAGGGAGGCCCTTATGAACACTGAAGCTTTCTTT. It codes for CASSEALGREALMNTEAFF.

The genes are TRBV6-5 and TRBJ1-1, with D possibly TRBD1 on 5 matching bases. The V end lost 4 bases, the J end lost 4 bases, and 13 bases lay between the germline ends. The CDR3 has 14 residues. Germline loops: CDR1 MNHEY, CDR2 SVGAGI. In DNA form, the CDR3 reads TGTGCCAGCAGTTCCTCGGGGGGGGTCACTGAAGCTTTCTTT. It yields the protein CASSSSGGVTEAFF.

V and J are TRBV2 and TRBJ2-1; tentative D call: TRBD2 (5 bases). This CDR3 spans 12 amino acids. Looked up from germline, CDR1 is SNHLY and CDR2 is FYNNEI. V was trimmed by 1 base and J by 10 bases, leaving 8 bases between them. CDR3 region: CASSEGRGEQFF. Written as DNA, the CDR3 is TGTGCCAGCAGTGAAGGTCGGGGAGAGCAGTTCTTC.

The CDR3: CASSATGNSPLHF. In nucleotides, the CDR3 is TGTGCCAGCAGCGCTACAGGGAACTCACCCCTCCACTTT. The V gene is TRBV7-9, the J gene TRBJ1-6, with D maybe TRBD1 (6 bases). There are 13 residues in the CDR3. Per the germline V gene, CDR1 is SEHNR and CDR2 is FQNEAQ (reference sequence). Between the trimmed V and J ends, which lost 5 bases and 10 bases, there was a span of 12 bases.

This clone appeared a single time. The rearrangement links TRBV24-1 to TRBJ2-7; 8 nucleotides agree with TRBD1. V lost 2 bases, J lost 0 bases, and 2 bases stayed unmatched. This CDR3 contains 15 residues. CDR1 is KGHDR, CDR2 SFDVKD, per germline. The CDR3 reads CATSDSTGVSYEQYF. The CDR3 DNA is TGTGCCACCAGTGATTCGACAGGGGTCTCCTACGAGCAGTACTTC.

Remarks on this clone: At one boundary the junction diverges from the germline segment, which might be a read error. The V and J genes are TRBV4-1 and TRBJ2-1; 10 bases align to TRBD2. Germline values: CDR1 MGHRA, CDR2 YSYEKL. The length of the CDR3 is 16 residues. The CDR3 here is CASSQGGTSANNEQVF. DNA of the CDR3: TGCGCCAGCAGCCAAGGCGGGACTAGCGCGAACAATGAGCAGGTCTTC.

The gene calls are TRBV18 and TRBJ1-4; 8 bases map to TRBD1. CDR1 is KGHSH and CDR2 is LQKENI in the germline V gene. The CDR3 consists of 14 residues. V lost 4 bases, J lost 6 bases, and 4 bases stayed unmatched. CDR3 nucleotide sequence: TGTGCCAGCTCACAGGACAGGGAGGATGAAAAACTGTTTTTT. This encodes CASSQDREDEKLFF.

This sequence joins TRBV5-4 and TRBJ2-6, with D uncertain. Germline V gene lookup returns CDR1 SGHNT and CDR2 YYREEE (reference sequence). The CDR3 totals 16 residues. The V gene lost 6 bases and the J gene lost 0 bases, with 13 bases spanning the gap. CDR3 sequence: CASTPTSFSGANVLTF. CDR3 coding DNA: TGTGCCAGCACCCCCACGAGTTTCTCTGGGGCCAACGTCCTGACTTTC.

The CDR3 spells CASSPTGGRNNEQFF. The CDR3 nucleotides read TGTGCCAGCAGCCCCACAGGGGGGCGCAACAATGAGCAGTTCTTC. The genes are TRBV6-6 and TRBJ2-1; 8 nucleotides line up with TRBD1. The trim removed 6 bases at V and 5 bases at J, leaving 9 bases unmatched. CDR1 MNHNY and CDR2 SVGAGI come from the germline V gene (reference sequence). This CDR3 has 15 residues.